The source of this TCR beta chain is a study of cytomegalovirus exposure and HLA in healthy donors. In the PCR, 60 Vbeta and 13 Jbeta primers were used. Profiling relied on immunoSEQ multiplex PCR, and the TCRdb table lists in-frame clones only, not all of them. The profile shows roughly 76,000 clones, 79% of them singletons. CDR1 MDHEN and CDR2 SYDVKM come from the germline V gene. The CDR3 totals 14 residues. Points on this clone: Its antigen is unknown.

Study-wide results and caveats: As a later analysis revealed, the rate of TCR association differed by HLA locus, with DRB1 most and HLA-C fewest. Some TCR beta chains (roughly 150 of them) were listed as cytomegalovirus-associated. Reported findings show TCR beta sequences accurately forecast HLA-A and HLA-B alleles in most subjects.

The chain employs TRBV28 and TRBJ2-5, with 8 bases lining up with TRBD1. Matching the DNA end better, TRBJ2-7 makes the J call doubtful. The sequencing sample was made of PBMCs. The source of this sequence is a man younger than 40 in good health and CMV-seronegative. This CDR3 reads CASSTRDRIYEQYF. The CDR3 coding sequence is TGTGCCAGCAGTACCCGGGACAGGATCTACGAGCAGTACTTC.